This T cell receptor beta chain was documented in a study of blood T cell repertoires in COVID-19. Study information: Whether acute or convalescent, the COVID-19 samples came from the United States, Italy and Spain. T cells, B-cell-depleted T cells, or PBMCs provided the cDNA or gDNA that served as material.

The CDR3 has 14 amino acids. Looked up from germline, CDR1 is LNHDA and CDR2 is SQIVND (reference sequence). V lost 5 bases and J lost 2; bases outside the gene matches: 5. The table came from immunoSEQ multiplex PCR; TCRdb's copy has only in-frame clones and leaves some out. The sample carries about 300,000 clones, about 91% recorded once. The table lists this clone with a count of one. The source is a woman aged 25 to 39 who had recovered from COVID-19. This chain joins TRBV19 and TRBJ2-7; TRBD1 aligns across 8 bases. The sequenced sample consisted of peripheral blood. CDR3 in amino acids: CASSADRAPYEQYF. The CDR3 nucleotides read TGTGCCAGTAGTGCGGACAGGGCCCCCTACGAGCAGTACTTC. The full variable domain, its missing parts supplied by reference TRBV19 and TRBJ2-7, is DGGITQSPKYLFRKEGQNVTLSCEQNLNHDAMYWYRQDPGQGLRLIYYSQIVNDFQKGDIAEGYSVSREKKESFPLTVTSAQKNPTAFYLCASSADRAPYEQYFGPGTRLTVT.